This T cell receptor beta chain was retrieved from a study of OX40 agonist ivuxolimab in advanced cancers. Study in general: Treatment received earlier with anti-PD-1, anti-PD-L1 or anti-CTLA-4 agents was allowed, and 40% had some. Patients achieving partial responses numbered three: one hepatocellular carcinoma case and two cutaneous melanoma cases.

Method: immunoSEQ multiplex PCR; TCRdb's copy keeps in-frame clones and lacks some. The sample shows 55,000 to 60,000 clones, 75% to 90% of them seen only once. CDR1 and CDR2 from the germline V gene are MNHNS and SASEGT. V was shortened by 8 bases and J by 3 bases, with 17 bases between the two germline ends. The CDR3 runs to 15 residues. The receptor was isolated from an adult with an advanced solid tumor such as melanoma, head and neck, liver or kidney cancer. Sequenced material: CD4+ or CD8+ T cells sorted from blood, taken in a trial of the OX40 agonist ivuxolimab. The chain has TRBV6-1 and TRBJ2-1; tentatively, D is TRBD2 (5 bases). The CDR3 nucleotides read TGTGCCAGCTTAGCCAGAGGGCCCCTCTACAATGAGCAGTTCTTC. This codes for CASLARGPLYNEQFF.